One sample yielded the 10 T cell receptor beta chains listed below, sequenced in a study of human T cells and chemical hapten exposure. Time point here: pre-sensitization, week 0. Treatment meaning: therapeutic diphenylcyclopropenone sensitization with weekly scalp DPC. MiXCR, applied by TCRdb to the RACE reads, yields one record per CDR3 protein. The table shows approximately 260,000 distinct CDR3 sequences, with approximately 8.4% occurring only once. Sequences were derived from whole blood, sampled in connection with sensitization to the hapten diphenylcyclopropenone (DPC). These receptors were obtained from a woman between 40 and 50 years old with alopecia areata. Some clones in this sample may be carry-over from other donors' samples.

The V call is TRBV7-6, the J call TRBJ2-7; 7 bases align to TRBD1. Germline V gives CDR1 SGHVS, CDR2 FNYEAQ. V lost 5 bases and J lost 5; bases outside the gene matches: 6. This CDR3 contains 13 residues. The CDR3 is CASSRDSLDEQYF. CDR3 in DNA: TGTGCCAGCAGCCGGGACAGTTTGGACGAGCAGTACTTC.

The rearrangement uses TRBV6-2 or TRBV6-3 and TRBJ2-6; TRBD1 might be the D (6 bases). With 1 base removed from V and 0 bases from J, the gap between germline ends came to 16 bases. From germline, CDR1 is MNHEY and CDR2 SVGEGT. CDR3 size: 19 residues. CDR3 sequence: CASSYWGRQEVSGANVLTF. CDR3 DNA: TGTGCCAGCAGTTACTGGGGCAGACAGGAGGTCTCTGGGGCCAACGTCCTGACTTTC.

This clonotype occurred many times. The chain combines TRBV5-1 with TRBJ1-2; the D gene is possibly TRBD1 (5 bases). The CDR3 is 11 amino acids. Looked up from germline, CDR1 is SGHRS and CDR2 is YFSETQ. V gave up 1 base and J gave up 13 bases, with 11 bases separating them. This CDR3 reads CASSLTGLLTF. Written as DNA, the CDR3 is TGCGCCAGCAGCTTGACAGGCCTTCTCACCTTC.

This clonotype occurred a few times. The chain's CDR3 is CASSNTGSSYNEQFF. The DNA of the CDR3 is TGTGCCAGCAGTAACACTGGAAGCTCCTACAATGAGCAGTTCTTC. The rearrangement uses TRBV6-5 and TRBJ2-1, with D uncertain. Germline V gene sequence: CDR1 MNHEY, CDR2 SVGAGI. Trimming stripped 5 bases from V and 0 bases from J, with 11 bases between. The CDR3 loop spans 15 amino acids.

This clonotype turned up a few times. The chain recombines TRBV11-2 with TRBJ2-1, with unresolved D. In germline, CDR1 is SGHAT, CDR2 FQNNGV. V gave up 0 bases and J gave up 5 bases, with 14 bases separating them. The CDR3 is 16 residues long. Here the CDR3 DNA reads TGTGCCAGCAGCTTAGATCTCATTAGGCAGGACAATGAGCAGTTCTTC. Translated: CASSLDLIRQDNEQFF.

This clonotype was counted many times. The chain couples TRBV7-9 to TRBJ2-1; D is perhaps TRBD1 (6 bases). Deletions cut 4 bases from V and 3 bases from J, with 13 bases between. The CDR3 runs to 15 residues. CDR1 and CDR2 from the germline V gene are SEHNR and FQNEAQ (reference sequence). The CDR3 bases are TGTGCCAGCAGCTCCACCGGGACAATCTACAATGAGCAGTTCTTC. Translation gives CASSSTGTIYNEQFF.

This clonotype was found a few times. This chain uses TRBV7-2 with TRBJ2-1; D might be TRBD1 (5 bases). CDR1 and CDR2 from the germline V gene are SGHTA and FQGNSA. The V and J ends lost 1 base and 12 bases respectively, with 7 bases between them. The length of the CDR3 is 11 residues. DNA for the CDR3: TGTGCCAGCAGCTTAGGACAGTCGCAGTTCTTC. Its translation is CASSLGQSQFF.

This sequence joins TRBV4-2 and TRBJ2-3; TRBD1 matches at 8 bases. Germline trimming cut 7 bases from V and 12 bases from J; bases unmatched to any gene: 6. The CDR3 spans 11 residues. CDR1 and CDR2 from the germline V gene are LGHNA and YNFKEQ. This CDR3 reads CASTSGQGQYF. The CDR3 nucleotides are TGTGCCAGCACCTCCGGACAGGGCCAGTATTTT.

The rearrangement uses TRBV29-1 and TRBJ1-2, with TRBD1 identical over 7 bases. CDR3 length: 13 amino acids. Germline V CDR1 and CDR2: SQVTM, ANQGSEA. After removal of 3 bases from V and 2 bases from J, the junction contained 3 bases not matched to a gene. CDR3: CSVDDRENYGYTF. Here the CDR3 DNA reads TGCAGCGTTGATGACAGGGAAAACTATGGCTACACCTTC.

There are many counts of this clonotype. This chain joins TRBV28 and TRBJ1-2, with D hard to call. V was pared by 6 bases and J by 0 bases, with 11 bases between. This CDR3 contains 14 residues. CDR1 is MDHEN and CDR2 is SYDVKM in the germline V gene. CDR3 nucleotides: TGTGCCAGCAGGTGGACGGTACCTAACTATGGCTACACCTTC. Translating it yields CASRWTVPNYGYTF.